This TCR beta chain was captured by sequencing in a study of shared clonotypes between healthy human individuals. Overall study results and limits: Sharing of clonotypes among donors was expected to vary with sequencing depth. Non-shared clonotypes were found to have lower generation probabilities than the clonotypes that were shared by all four of the sorted-subset donors.

The CDR3 runs to 15 residues. The V segment lost 4 bases and the J segment 0 bases; nucleotides outside the gene matches: 4. Germline-derived CDR1 and CDR2 are SGHRS and YFSETQ. Sorted-subset replicate PCRs used around 200 ng of genomic DNA. This amount corresponded to tens of thousands of T cell genomes. Produced via immunoSEQ multiplex PCR; TCRdb's table is partial and in-frame only. The data show under 2,500,000 clones, with almost 96% seen just once and around 0.13% held by the top ten. In regard to this clone: As yet, its antigen is unknown.

This chain links TRBV5-1 with TRBJ1-1, with 9 nucleotides matching TRBD1. The receptor was derived from a man aged 18 to 30 in good health. Sequences were obtained from naive CD4+ T cells sorted from blood. Subset reported: CD45RA+ positively selected. The CDR3 spells CASSVGQGVNTEAFF. DNA of the CDR3: TGCGCCAGCAGCGTGGGACAGGGAGTGAACACTGAAGCTTTCTTT.